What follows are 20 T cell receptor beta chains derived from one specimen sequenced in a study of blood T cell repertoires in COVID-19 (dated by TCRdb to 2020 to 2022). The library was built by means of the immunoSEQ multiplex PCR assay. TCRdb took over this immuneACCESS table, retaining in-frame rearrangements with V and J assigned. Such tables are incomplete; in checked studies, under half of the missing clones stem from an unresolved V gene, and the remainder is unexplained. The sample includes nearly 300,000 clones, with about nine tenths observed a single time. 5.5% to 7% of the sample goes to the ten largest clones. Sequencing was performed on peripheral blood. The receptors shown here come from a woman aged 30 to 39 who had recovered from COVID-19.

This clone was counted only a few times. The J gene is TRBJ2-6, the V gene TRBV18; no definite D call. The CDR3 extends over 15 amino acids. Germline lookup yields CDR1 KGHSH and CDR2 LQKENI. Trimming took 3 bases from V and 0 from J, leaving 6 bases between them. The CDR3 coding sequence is TGTGCCAGCTCACCGGTGGCCTCTGGGGCCAACGTCCTGACTTTC. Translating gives CASSPVASGANVLTF.

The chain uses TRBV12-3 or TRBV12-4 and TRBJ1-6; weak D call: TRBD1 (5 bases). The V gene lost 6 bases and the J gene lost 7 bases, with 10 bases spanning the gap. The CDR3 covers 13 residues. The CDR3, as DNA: TGTGCCAGCAGCTACCAGGGCAATTCACCCCTCCACTTT. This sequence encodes CASSYQGNSPLHF.

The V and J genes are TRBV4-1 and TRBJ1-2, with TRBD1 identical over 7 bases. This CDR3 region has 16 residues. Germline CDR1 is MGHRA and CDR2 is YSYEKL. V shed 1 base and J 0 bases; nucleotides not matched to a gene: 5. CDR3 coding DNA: TGCGCCAGCAGCCAAGCCCAGGGGACAGCTAACTATGGCTACACCTTC. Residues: CASSQAQGTANYGYTF.

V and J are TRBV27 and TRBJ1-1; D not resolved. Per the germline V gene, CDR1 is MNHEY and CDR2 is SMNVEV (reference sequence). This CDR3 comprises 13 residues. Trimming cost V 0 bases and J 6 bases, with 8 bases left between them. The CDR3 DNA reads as TGTGCCAGCAGTTTATCGAGGGCGTCTGAAGCTTTCTTT. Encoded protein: CASSLSRASEAFF.

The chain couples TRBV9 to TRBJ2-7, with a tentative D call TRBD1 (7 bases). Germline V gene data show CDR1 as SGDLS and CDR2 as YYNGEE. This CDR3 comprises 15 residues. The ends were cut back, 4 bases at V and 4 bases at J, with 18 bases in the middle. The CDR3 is CASSRGDSNLYEQYF. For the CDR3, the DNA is TGTGCCAGCAGCAGGGGGGACAGTAACTTATACGAGCAGTACTTC.

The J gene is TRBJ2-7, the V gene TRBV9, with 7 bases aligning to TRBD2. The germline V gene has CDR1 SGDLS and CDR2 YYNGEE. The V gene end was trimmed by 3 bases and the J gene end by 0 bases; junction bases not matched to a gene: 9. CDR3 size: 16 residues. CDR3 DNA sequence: TGTGCCAGCAGCGCCGGACTAGGATTTCTCTCCTACGAGCAGTACTTC. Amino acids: CASSAGLGFLSYEQYF.

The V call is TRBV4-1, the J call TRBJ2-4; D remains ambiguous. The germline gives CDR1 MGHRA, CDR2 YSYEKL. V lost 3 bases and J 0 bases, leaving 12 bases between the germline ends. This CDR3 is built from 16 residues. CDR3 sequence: CASSQETRLAKNIQYF. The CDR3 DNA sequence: TGCGCCAGCAGCCAGGAAACGAGGCTAGCCAAAAACATTCAGTACTTC.

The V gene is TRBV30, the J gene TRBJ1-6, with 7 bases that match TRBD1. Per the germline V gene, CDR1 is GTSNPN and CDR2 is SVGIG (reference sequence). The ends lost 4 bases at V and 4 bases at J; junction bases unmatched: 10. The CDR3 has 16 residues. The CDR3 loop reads CAWTDIRGAYNSPLHF. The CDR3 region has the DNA TGTGCCTGGACAGATATCAGGGGGGCGTATAATTCACCCCTCCACTTT.

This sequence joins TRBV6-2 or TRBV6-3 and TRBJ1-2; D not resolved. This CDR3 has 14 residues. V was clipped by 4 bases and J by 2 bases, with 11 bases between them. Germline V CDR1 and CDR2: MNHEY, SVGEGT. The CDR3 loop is CASSSPGGNYGYTF. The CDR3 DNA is TGTGCCAGCAGTTCTCCCGGCGGGAACTATGGCTACACCTTC.

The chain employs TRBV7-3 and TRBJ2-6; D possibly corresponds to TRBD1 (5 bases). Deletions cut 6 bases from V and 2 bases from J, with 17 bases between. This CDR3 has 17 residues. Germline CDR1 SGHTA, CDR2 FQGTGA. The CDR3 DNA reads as TGTGCCAGCAGTAACCCAGGGCAGCTCGCTGGGGCCAACGTCCTGACTTTC. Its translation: CASSNPGQLAGANVLTF.

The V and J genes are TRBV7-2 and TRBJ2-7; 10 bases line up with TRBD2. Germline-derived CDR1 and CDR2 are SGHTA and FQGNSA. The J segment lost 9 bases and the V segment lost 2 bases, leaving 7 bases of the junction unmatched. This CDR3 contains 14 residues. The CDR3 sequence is CASSLPGTSDAQYF. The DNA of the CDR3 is TGTGCCAGCAGCTTACCAGGGACTAGCGACGCGCAGTACTTC. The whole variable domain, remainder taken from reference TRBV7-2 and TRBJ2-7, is GAGVSQSPSNKVTEKGKDVELRCDPISGHTALYWYRQSLGQGLEFLIYFQGNSAPDKSGLPSDRFSAERTGGSVSTLTIQRTQQEDSAVYLCASSLPGTSDAQYFGPGTRLTVT.

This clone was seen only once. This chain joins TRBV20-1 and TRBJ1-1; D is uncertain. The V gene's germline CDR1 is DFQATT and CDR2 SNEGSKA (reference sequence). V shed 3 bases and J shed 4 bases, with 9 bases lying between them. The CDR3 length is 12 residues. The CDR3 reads CSASDGATEAFF. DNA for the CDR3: TGCAGTGCTAGTGACGGAGCCACTGAAGCTTTCTTT.

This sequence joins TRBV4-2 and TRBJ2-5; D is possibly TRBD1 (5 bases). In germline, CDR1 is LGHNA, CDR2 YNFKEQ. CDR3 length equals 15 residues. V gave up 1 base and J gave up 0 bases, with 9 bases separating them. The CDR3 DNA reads TGTGCCAGCAGCCAAGGAGGACACGACCAAGAGACCCAGTACTTC. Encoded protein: CASSQGGHDQETQYF.

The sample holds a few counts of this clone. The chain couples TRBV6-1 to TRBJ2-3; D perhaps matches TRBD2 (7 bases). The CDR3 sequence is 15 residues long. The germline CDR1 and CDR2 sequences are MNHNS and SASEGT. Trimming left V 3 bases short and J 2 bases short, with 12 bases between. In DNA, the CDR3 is TGTGCCAGCAGTGACGGGCGGGGGCACACAGATACGCAGTATTTT. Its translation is CASSDGRGHTDTQYF.

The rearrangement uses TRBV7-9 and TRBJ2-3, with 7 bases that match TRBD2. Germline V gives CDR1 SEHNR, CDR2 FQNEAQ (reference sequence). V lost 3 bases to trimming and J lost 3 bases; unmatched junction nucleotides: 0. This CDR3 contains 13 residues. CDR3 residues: CASSLGGTDTQYF. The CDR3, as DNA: TGTGCCAGCAGCTTGGGGGGGACAGATACGCAGTATTTT.

The CDR3 here is CASSRRSPGGHTGELFF. DNA of the CDR3: TGTGCCAGCAGCCGTAGGAGTCCGGGGGGGCACACCGGGGAGCTGTTTTTT. The chain employs TRBV9 and TRBJ2-2; 8 bases agree with TRBD2. The CDR3 is 17 residues long. The trim removed 4 bases at V and 3 bases at J, leaving 11 bases unmatched. Germline CDR1 and CDR2: SGDLS and YYNGEE.

In nucleotides, the CDR3 is TGTGCCAGCAATGGACTGTTTAGCAATCAGCCCCAGCATTTT. Protein: CASNGLFSNQPQHF. This chain uses TRBV28 with TRBJ1-5; no firm D call. Per germline, CDR1 MDHEN and CDR2 SYDVKM. This CDR3 comprises 14 residues. The V and J ends lost 7 bases and 0 bases respectively, with 10 bases between them.

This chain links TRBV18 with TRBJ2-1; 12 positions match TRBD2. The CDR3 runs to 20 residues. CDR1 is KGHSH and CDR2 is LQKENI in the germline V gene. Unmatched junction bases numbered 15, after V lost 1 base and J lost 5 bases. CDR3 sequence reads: CASSPRASGGAGRGNNEQFF. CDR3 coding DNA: TGTGCCAGCTCACCACGGGCTAGCGGGGGGGCCGGCAGGGGAAACAATGAGCAGTTCTTC.

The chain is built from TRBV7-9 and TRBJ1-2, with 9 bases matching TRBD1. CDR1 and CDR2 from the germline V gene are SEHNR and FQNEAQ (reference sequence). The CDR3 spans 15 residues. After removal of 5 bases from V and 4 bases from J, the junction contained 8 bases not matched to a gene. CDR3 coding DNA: TGTGCCAGCAGCGAATTCGGACAGGGGACCTATGGCTACACCTTC. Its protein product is CASSEFGQGTYGYTF.

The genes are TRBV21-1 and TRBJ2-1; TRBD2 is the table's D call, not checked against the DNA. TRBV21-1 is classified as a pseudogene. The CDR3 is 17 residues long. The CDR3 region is CASSTRGKRGGQNEQFF. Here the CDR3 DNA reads TGTGCCAGCAGCACCCGAGGGAAGCGGGGGGGCCAAAATGAGCAGTTCTTC.